These T cell receptor beta chains were read from a single sample in a study of blood T cell repertoires in COVID-19. Some clones are missing from TCRdb's copy, which holds only in-frame ones; the method was immunoSEQ multiplex PCR. The sample yields a few hundred thousand clones, approximately 90% seen once. The sequencing sample was made of peripheral blood. The receptors here all came from a man aged 45 to 65 with COVID-19, enrolled during active disease. Each CDR3 is given with its conserved first and last residue. A D gene is named only where the DNA matches it firmly. Clone size, where shown, is once, few, many, or a class for clones that have expanded.

clone size,D gene,J gene,V gene,CDR3 DNA,CDR3 protein
.,TRBD1,TRBJ2-5,TRBV7-7,TGTGCTAGCAGCCCCGGGACAGGGTGGCGAGAGACCCAGTACTTC,CASSPGTGWRETQYF
.,TRBD1,TRBJ1-5,TRBV18,TGTGCCAGCTCACCTACACAGGGGACTCCAAATCAGCCCCAGCATTTT,CASSPTQGTPNQPQHF
.,.,TRBJ2-1,TRBV7-2,TGTGCCAGCAGCTCCGTGGCGGGGACGGTTGACAATGAGCAGTTCTTC,CASSSVAGTVDNEQFF
few,TRBD1,TRBJ1-3,TRBV18,TGTGCCAGCTCACAGGGGGCGCCGGGAAACACCATATATTTT,CASSQGAPGNTIYF
.,TRBD1,TRBJ2-6,TRBV6-4,TGTGCCAGCAGTGACTCAGGACAGGGGATTTTTGGGGCCAACGTCCTGACTTTC,CASSDSGQGIFGANVLTF
.,.,TRBJ2-7,TRBV11-2,TGTGCCAGCAGCTATCGACGGGGCAGGGGTTCGATCGGGTACGAGCAGTACTTC,CASSYRRGRGSIGYEQYF
.,TRBD2,TRBJ2-1,TRBV7-8,TGTGCCAGCAGCCGAACTAGCGGGGCCGACAATGAGCAGTTCTTC,CASSRTSGADNEQFF
.,TRBD2,TRBJ2-1,TRBV5-1,TGCGCCAGCAGCCCCCTCCAACTAGCGGGCCCCCTCGTCAGTGAGCAGTTCTTC,CASSPLQLAGPLVSEQFF
.,TRBD1,TRBJ2-7,TRBV7-9,TGTGCCAGCAGCTTATGGCCGGACAGGGTCTACGAGCAGTACTTC,CASSLWPDRVYEQYF
.,TRBD1,TRBJ2-7,TRBV18,TGTGCCAGCTCACCCGATCAGGGGGCGCAATACGAGCAGTACTTC,CASSPDQGAQYEQYF
.,.,TRBJ1-5,TRBV7-8,TGTGCCAGCAGCCCGGACAGAGGGGTAGGTCAGCCCCAGCATTTT,CASSPDRGVGQPQHF
.,TRBD2,TRBJ2-1,TRBV24-1,TGTGCCACCAGTTTAGGGTCGCTAGCGGGGGATGAGCAGTTCTTC,CATSLGSLAGDEQFF
.,TRBD1,TRBJ1-2,TRBV2,TGTGCCAGCCCTGGAGGGGACAGGCACTATGGCTACACCTTC,CASPGGDRHYGYTF
.,.,TRBJ1-2,TRBV7-8,TGTGCCAGCAGCGAGGGCCGTCTAAACTATGGCTACACCTTC,CASSEGRLNYGYTF
.,TRBD2,TRBJ2-1,TRBV6-6,TGTGCCAGCAGTCCGGGACTAGCGGGAAAATCCTACAATGAGCAGTTCTTC,CASSPGLAGKSYNEQFF
.,.,TRBJ2-7,TRBV6-5,TGTGCCAGCAGTTACGGGAGTCCTGGTCGCGAGCAGTACTTC,CASSYGSPGREQYF
.,TRBD2,TRBJ2-1,TRBV3-1/TRBV3-2,TGTGCCAGCAGCCAGGGGACTAGCCACTACAATGAGCAGTTCTTC,CASSQGTSHYNEQFF
.,TRBD1,TRBJ2-2,TRBV11-1,TGTGCCAGCAGCTCCCGGGGGACAGGGAACACCGGGGAGCTGTTTTTT,CASSSRGTGNTGELFF
few,TRBD1,TRBJ2-3,TRBV6-4,TGTGCCAGCAGTGACGAACAGGGGGCGATAGATACGCAGTATTTT,CASSDEQGAIDTQYF
.,.,TRBJ1-1,TRBV2,TGTGCCAGCAGCAAACAGGGTTCGAACACTGAAGCTTTCTTT,CASSKQGSNTEAFF
.,.,TRBJ2-3,TRBV7-9,TGTGCCAGCAGCCTCTACAGCCCCACAGATACGCAGTATTTT,CASSLYSPTDTQYF